A single sample is the source of the 27 T cell receptor beta chains below, sequenced in a study of cytomegalovirus exposure and HLA in healthy donors. Method: immunoSEQ multiplex PCR; TCRdb's copy keeps in-frame clones and lacks some. The sample has 210,000 or so clones; 88% are singletons. Specimen: PBMCs. These receptors all stem from a woman aged 18 to 35 in good health and CMV-seronegative.

The chain joins TRBV13 to TRBJ1-1, with TRBD1 identical over 7 bases. Trimming took 8 bases from V and 0 from J; bases not matched to a gene: 9. Looked up from germline, CDR1 is PRHDT and CDR2 is FYEKMQ (reference sequence). The CDR3 consists of 15 residues. CDR3 sequence reads: CASCRGTVLNTEAFF. The CDR3 DNA reads TGTGCCAGCTGCCGAGGGACAGTTCTGAACACTGAAGCTTTCTTT.

This clone has only a few counts. The rearrangement uses TRBV28 and TRBJ1-2; TRBD1 might be the D (5 bases). Germline loops: CDR1 MDHEN, CDR2 SYDVKM. The CDR3 totals 13 residues. V gave up 4 bases and J gave up 4 bases, with 10 bases separating them. As DNA, the CDR3 is TGTGCCAGCAGTTACAGGAGGGGCTATGGCTACACCTTC. It is translated as CASSYRRGYGYTF.

The chain recombines TRBV4-1 with TRBJ2-7; 7 nucleotides line up with TRBD1. Trimming took 5 bases from V and 3 from J; bases not matched to a gene: 4. The CDR3 consists of 13 residues. Germline V gene lookup returns CDR1 MGHRA and CDR2 YSYEKL. Here the CDR3 reads CASSYGTDYEQYF. CDR3 DNA: TGCGCCAGCAGCTATGGGACAGACTACGAGCAGTACTTC.

The gene calls are TRBV14 and TRBJ2-7; tentative D call: TRBD2 (6 bases). This CDR3 has 12 amino acids. V gave up 8 bases and J gave up 6 bases, with 14 bases separating them. The germline V gene encodes CDR1 SGHDN and CDR2 FVKESK. The CDR3 loop reads CASERDSTEQYF. For the CDR3, the DNA is TGTGCCAGCGAGAGGGACTCCACCGAGCAGTACTTC.

This clone came up once. The chain employs TRBV2 and TRBJ2-7, with 14 bases identical to TRBD2. V was pared by 2 bases and J by 7 bases, with 4 bases of the junction left unmatched. Germline CDR1 reads SNHLY; CDR2 reads FYNNEI. The CDR3 spans 15 residues. The chain's CDR3 is CASSEPGLAGEEQYF. CDR3 DNA sequence: TGTGCCAGCAGTGAACCGGGACTAGCGGGAGAAGAGCAGTACTTC. Combining the CDR3 with reference TRBV2 and TRBJ2-7 gives the whole variable domain EPEVTQTPSHQVTQMGQEVILRCVPISNHLYFYWYRQILGQKVEFLVSFYNNEISEKSEIFDDQFSVERPDGSNFTLKIRSTKLEDSAMYFCASSEPGLAGEEQYFGPGTRLTVT.

The chain employs TRBV9 and TRBJ2-5; TRBD1 matches at 10 bases. The length of the CDR3 is 16 residues. V gave up 0 bases and J gave up 2 bases; unmatched junction bases: 4. CDR1 SGDLS and CDR2 YYNGEE come from the germline V gene. The CDR3 DNA follows: TGTGCCAGCAGCGTAGGGGACAGGGGAGGGCAAGAGACCCAGTACTTC. This translates into CASSVGDRGGQETQYF.

J is TRBJ2-6 and V is TRBV5-5; weak D call: TRBD2 (6 bases). Germline values: CDR1 SGHKS, CDR2 YYEKEE (reference sequence). This CDR3 comprises 19 residues. Trimming shortened V by 6 bases and J by 0 bases, and 22 bases separated the two germline ends. The CDR3 loop is CASTPWGDARPSGANVLTF. The CDR3, as DNA: TGTGCCAGCACCCCGTGGGGGGACGCAAGACCCTCTGGGGCCAACGTCCTGACTTTC.

The V gene is TRBV13, the J gene TRBJ2-5, with D possibly matching TRBD1 (7 bases). The CDR3 totals 16 residues. In germline, CDR1 is PRHDT, CDR2 FYEKMQ (reference sequence). Trimming shortened V by 3 bases and J by 7 bases, and 21 bases separated the two germline ends. The CDR3: CASSFGLQGGRATQYF. The CDR3 coding sequence is TGTGCCAGCAGCTTTGGCTTGCAGGGGGGTCGGGCGACCCAGTACTTC.

This clone showed up just once. V gene TRBV11-3 combines with J gene TRBJ1-1, with 8 positions matching TRBD1. The CDR3 length is 14 residues. The junction had 3 bases not matched to a gene; V was cut back by 2 bases and J by 4 bases. Germline-derived CDR1 and CDR2 are SGHNT and YENEEA. CDR3 nucleotides: TGTGCCAGCAGCTTACAGGGGGCTGTCACTGAAGCTTTCTTT. Amino acids: CASSLQGAVTEAFF.

Turning to this clone: The sample holds other DNA sequences that translate to the same CDR3. The CDR3 sequence is CASSPQGQETQYF. CDR3 in DNA: TGTGCCAGCAGCCCCCAGGGGCAAGAGACCCAGTACTTC. V and J are TRBV5-6 and TRBJ2-5; D is perhaps TRBD1 (6 bases). Germline assignment: CDR1 SGHDT and CDR2 YYEEEE. The CDR3 has 13 amino acids. The V end lost 4 bases, the J end lost 2 bases, and 9 bases lay between the germline ends.

The chain combines TRBV19 with TRBJ1-5; D unclear. The CDR3 is made up of 14 amino acids. V lost 1 base and J lost 7, with 11 bases in between. Germline values: CDR1 LNHDA, CDR2 SQIVND (reference sequence). The CDR3 DNA sequence: TGTGCCAGTAGTATAGGAGGGTACGAGCAGCCCCAGCATTTT. Protein sequence: CASSIGGYEQPQHF.

The rearrangement uses TRBV28 and TRBJ1-2, with D unresolved. Trimming pared 8 bases from V and 0 bases from J, leaving 13 bases between. This CDR3 comprises 14 residues. The germline V gene encodes CDR1 MDHEN and CDR2 SYDVKM. CDR3 bases: TGTGCCAGCGTGCTGGGCCTCGCTAACTATGGCTACACCTTC. This codes for CASVLGLANYGYTF.

This CDR3 reads CASRAGPQGQFF. Written as DNA, the CDR3 is TGTGCCAGCAGGGCAGGGCCTCAGGGGCAGTTCTTC. This rearrangement joins TRBV28 to TRBJ2-1; possible D gene TRBD1, 5 bases. Trimming took off 6 bases at V and 12 bases at J, with 15 bases between the two ends. The CDR3 runs 12 residues. Germline loops: CDR1 MDHEN, CDR2 SYDVKM.

Here the CDR3 DNA reads TGTGCCAGCAGCTCCCTAGGGGCTTCGGGCAGCTCCTACAATGAGCAGTTCTTC. Protein product: CASSSLGASGSSYNEQFF. This chain links TRBV7-9 with TRBJ2-1, with TRBD1 as a possible D gene (5 bases). The CDR3 contains 18 residues. The germline V gene has CDR1 SEHNR and CDR2 FQNEAQ (reference sequence). V lost 4 bases and J lost 0, with 19 bases in between. Full variable domain (remainder filled in from reference TRBV7-9 and TRBJ2-1): DTGVSQNPRHKITKRGQNVTFRCDPISEHNRLYWYRQTLGQGPEFLTYFQNEAQLEKSRLLSDRFSAERPKGSFSTLEIQRTEQGDSAMYLCASSSLGASGSSYNEQFFGPGTRLTVL.

This clone appeared a few times. The gene calls are TRBV6-6 and TRBJ2-7; TRBD2 matches 7 bases. The trim removed 8 bases at V and 5 bases at J, leaving 9 bases unmatched. The CDR3 has 13 amino acids. Germline CDR1 and CDR2: MNHNY and SVGAGI (reference sequence). The CDR3: CASQRGGIDEQYF. The CDR3 bases are TGTGCCAGCCAGAGGGGAGGGATCGACGAGCAGTACTTC.

The CDR3: CASGTPGNTEAFF. The CDR3 nucleotides are TGTGCCAGCGGGACACCTGGAAACACTGAAGCTTTCTTT. The rearrangement joins TRBV27 to TRBJ1-1, with D maybe TRBD1 (6 bases). Trimming cost V 8 bases and J 2 bases, with 12 bases left between them. Germline assignment: CDR1 MNHEY and CDR2 SMNVEV (reference sequence). CDR3 length: 13 amino acids.

The chain links TRBV2 to TRBJ1-1, with TRBD1 as a possible D gene (5 bases). This CDR3 has 14 amino acids. Germline lookup yields CDR1 SNHLY and CDR2 FYNNEI. V was pared by 1 base and J by 6 bases, with 12 bases between. The CDR3 loop reads CASSEVGRGPEAFF. CDR3 DNA: TGTGCCAGCAGTGAAGTCGGGAGGGGCCCTGAAGCTTTCTTT.

The table lists this clone with many counts. This chain connects TRBV6-4 to TRBJ2-3; D not certain. The CDR3 totals 16 residues. Germline-derived CDR1 and CDR2 are MRHNA and SNTAGT. V dropped 0 bases and J dropped 0 bases, with 10 bases sitting between them. The CDR3 reads CASSDSASTSTDTQYF. The CDR3 DNA is TGTGCCAGCAGTGACTCCGCGTCAACTAGCACAGATACGCAGTATTTT.

This chain uses TRBV15 with TRBJ1-3, with D hard to call. The length of the CDR3 is 16 residues. The germline gives CDR1 LNHNV, CDR2 YYDKDF (reference sequence). V lost 1 base to trimming and J lost 0 bases, with 10 bases between them. Written as DNA, the CDR3 is TGTGCCACCAGCAGAGGGACGGGGAGCTCTGGAAACACCATATATTTT. Amino acids: CATSRGTGSSGNTIYF.

V gene TRBV5-1 combines with J gene TRBJ2-1; D call uncertain. This CDR3 comprises 16 residues. Looked up from germline, CDR1 is SGHRS and CDR2 is YFSETQ. Trimming took off 0 bases at V and 1 base at J, with 11 bases between the two ends. The DNA for the CDR3 is TGCGCCAGCAGCTTGGTAGGCAGGCCTTCCTACAATGAGCAGTTCTTC. Amino acid sequence: CASSLVGRPSYNEQFF.

The chain has TRBV28 and TRBJ2-1; TRBD2 agrees at 7 bases. Germline lookup yields CDR1 MDHEN and CDR2 SYDVKM. CDR3 length: 14 residues. The junction had 6 bases not matched to a gene; V was cut back by 4 bases and J by 6 bases. This CDR3 reads CASSSWTRTNEQFF. CDR3 in DNA: TGTGCCAGCAGTTCCTGGACTAGAACCAATGAGCAGTTCTTC.

The chain uses TRBV7-8 and TRBJ1-5; 7 bases align to TRBD1. CDR3 length: 14 residues. V lost 1 base, J lost 7 bases, and 4 bases stayed unmatched. Germline assignment: CDR1 SGHVS and CDR2 FQNEAQ. CDR3 bases: TGTGCCAGCAGCTTAGTGCGCAGGGGGCAGCCCCAGCATTTT. This codes for CASSLVRRGQPQHF.

The rearrangement links TRBV28 to TRBJ2-5, with TRBD1 matching over 7 bases. The CDR3 spans 15 residues. Unmatched junction bases numbered 10, after V lost 6 bases and J lost 3 bases. Germline V gene data show CDR1 as MDHEN and CDR2 as SYDVKM. The CDR3 loop is CASSDRDYRKETQYF. The CDR3 DNA reads TGTGCCAGCAGCGACAGGGATTATAGAAAAGAGACCCAGTACTTC.

The chain is built from TRBV7-9 and TRBJ1-1; TRBD1 matches 7 bases. V was clipped by 5 bases and J by 11 bases; unmatched bases: 14. Germline lookup yields CDR1 SEHNR and CDR2 FQNEAQ (reference sequence). The CDR3 totals 14 residues. The CDR3 sequence: CASSPLLGQVVAFF. Here the CDR3 DNA reads TGTGCCAGCAGCCCACTATTAGGACAGGTCGTTGCTTTCTTT.

There are a few counts of this clone. The chain carries TRBV13 and TRBJ2-2; D is ambiguous. The CDR3 covers 12 residues. The germline V gene encodes CDR1 PRHDT and CDR2 FYEKMQ (reference sequence). V lost 4 bases to trimming and J lost 4 bases, with 4 bases between them. DNA for the CDR3: TGTGCCAGCAGCTGGAGCACCGGGGAGCTGTTTTTT. Amino acids: CASSWSTGELFF.

The chain joins TRBV2 to TRBJ2-7; no clear D gene. Trimming removed 5 bases at V and 7 bases at J, with 15 bases between. The CDR3 is made up of 13 amino acids. Germline lookup yields CDR1 SNHLY and CDR2 FYNNEI. CDR3 in amino acids: CASSRYRDNEQYF. The CDR3 DNA sequence: TGTGCCAGCAGTCGTTATCGCGACAATGAGCAGTACTTC. The full variable domain, with the rest looked up from reference TRBV2 and TRBJ2-7, is EPEVTQTPSHQVTQMGQEVILRCVPISNHLYFYWYRQILGQKVEFLVSFYNNEISEKSEIFDDQFSVERPDGSNFTLKIRSTKLEDSAMYFCASSRYRDNEQYFGPGTRLTVT.

The chain carries TRBV9 and TRBJ2-7; D possibly corresponds to TRBD1 (5 bases). The CDR3 spans 16 residues. V was trimmed by 4 bases and J by 1 base, leaving 18 bases between them. Germline CDR1 SGDLS, CDR2 YYNGEE. DNA of the CDR3: TGTGCCAGCAGCCCGTCGACCGGCAGGGCTTCCTACGAGCAGTACTTC. It translates to CASSPSTGRASYEQYF.